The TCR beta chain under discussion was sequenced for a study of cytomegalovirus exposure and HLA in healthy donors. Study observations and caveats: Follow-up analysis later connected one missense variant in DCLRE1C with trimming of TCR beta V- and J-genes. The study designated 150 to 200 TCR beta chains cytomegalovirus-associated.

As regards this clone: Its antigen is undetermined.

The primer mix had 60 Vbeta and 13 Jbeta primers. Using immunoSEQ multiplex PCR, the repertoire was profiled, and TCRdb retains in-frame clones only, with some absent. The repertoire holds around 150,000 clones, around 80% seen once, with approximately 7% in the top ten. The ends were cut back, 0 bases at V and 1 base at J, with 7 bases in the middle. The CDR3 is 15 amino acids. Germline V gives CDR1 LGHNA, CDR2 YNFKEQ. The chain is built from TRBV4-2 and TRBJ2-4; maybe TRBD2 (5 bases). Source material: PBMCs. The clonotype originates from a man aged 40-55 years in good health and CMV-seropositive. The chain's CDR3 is CASSQDLAAKNIQYF. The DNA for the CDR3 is TGTGCCAGCAGCCAAGATTTAGCGGCCAAAAACATTCAGTACTTC.